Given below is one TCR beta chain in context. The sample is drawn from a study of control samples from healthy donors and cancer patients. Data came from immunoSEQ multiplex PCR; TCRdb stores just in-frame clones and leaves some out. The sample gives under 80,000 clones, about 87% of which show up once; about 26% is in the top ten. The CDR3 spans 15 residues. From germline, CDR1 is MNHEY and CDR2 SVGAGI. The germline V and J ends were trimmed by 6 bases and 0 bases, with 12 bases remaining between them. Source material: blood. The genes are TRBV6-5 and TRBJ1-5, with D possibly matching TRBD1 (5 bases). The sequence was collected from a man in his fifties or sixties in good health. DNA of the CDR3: TGTGCCAGCAGGGGGGACGGAAATAGCAATCAGCCCCAGCATTTT. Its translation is CASRGDGNSNQPQHF.